The rows below give T cell receptor beta chains drawn from one sample of a study of T cell responses to AZD1222 COVID-19 vaccine. Generated by immunoSEQ multiplex PCR, the TCRdb table keeps only in-frame clones and is missing some. The sample holds 110,000 to 150,000 clones, over 90% seen once. The specimen was peripheral blood, collected on day 0 of AZD1222 vaccination. All receptors come from an adult in good health. Both conserved end residues are trimmed from each CDR3. The order of the fields is J gene, V gene, CDR3 protein.

TRBJ2-1 | TRBV7-9 | ASNSDRANEQF
TRBJ1-4 | TRBV7-9 | ASSRGQGGGNEKLF
TRBJ2-7 | TRBV2 | ASSESWDSTYEQY
TRBJ2-2 | TRBV25-1 | ASSEWGVAESGELF
TRBJ2-7 | TRBV28 | ASSLREGGRLPYEQY
TRBJ1-1 | TRBV4-1 | ASSQRPGVNTEAF
TRBJ2-5 | TRBV12-2 | ASRLKEETQY
TRBJ1-1 | TRBV18 | ASSPHTQGRDTEAF
TRBJ1-5 | TRBV4-1 | ASSQQTRPNQPQH
TRBJ2-7 | TRBV6-2/TRBV6-3 | ASSYVGANEQY
TRBJ2-5 | TRBV5-4 | ASSRVGSGRAMETQY
TRBJ2-1 | TRBV5-1 | ASSRTSGANEQF
TRBJ1-4 | TRBV3-1/TRBV3-2 | ASSQSPVLIEKLF
TRBJ2-1 | TRBV5-8 | ASSLEVYNEQF
TRBJ2-7 | TRBV5-8 | ASSFEREQY
TRBJ2-7 | TRBV19 | ASSIASGSSYEQY
TRBJ1-4 | TRBV24-1 | ATSQGFGEKLF
TRBJ1-2 | TRBV29-1 | SVPNLYGYT
TRBJ1-2 | TRBV9 | ASSVEGNGYT
TRBJ1-1 | TRBV15 | ATSREYWGSEAF
TRBJ2-7 | TRBV6-5 | ASRTRAHPYEQY
TRBJ2-7 | TRBV12-5 | ASATPASTGMQY
TRBJ2-5 | TRBV9 | ASSVGPPGETQY
TRBJ2-1 | TRBV19 | ASSSGEQF
TRBJ2-2 | TRBV27 | ASSLTGLTGELF
TRBJ2-7 | TRBV12-3/TRBV12-4 | ASSHGQGYEQY
TRBJ2-7 | TRBV6-1 | ASSEESTAPLHEQY
TRBJ1-6 | TRBV2 | ASSVEGARSPLH
TRBJ2-1 | TRBV5-1 | ASYPGQSSYNEQF
TRBJ2-2 | TRBV19 | ASSRTGPTGELF
TRBJ2-7 | TRBV7-8 | ASSLGRSHYEQY
TRBJ1-2 | TRBV6-1 | ASSEALVRNYGYT
TRBJ2-7 | TRBV7-8 | ASSLVAGGHEQY
TRBJ1-3 | TRBV11-3 | ASSSGDRNTIY
TRBJ2-7 | TRBV20-1 | SASLDSGRYYEQY
TRBJ1-1 | TRBV27 | ASSTTRDVEGRWVMNTEAF
TRBJ1-2 | TRBV2 | ASSVRRNYGYT
TRBJ2-1 | TRBV30 | AWGAGAGDSYNEQF
TRBJ2-7 | TRBV18 | ASSPRPPVNSGRGRYEQY
TRBJ1-2 | TRBV19 | ASSFLYTMEANYGYT
TRBJ1-4 | TRBV2 | ASSLNRVNEKLF
TRBJ2-3 | TRBV7-3 | ASSPSTDTQY
TRBJ1-6 | TRBV7-9 | ASRPTGGDSPLH
TRBJ1-5 | TRBV19 | ASSTGRPGQPQH
TRBJ2-1 | TRBV4-1 | ASSQSLVRGNEQF
TRBJ1-5 | TRBV12-3/TRBV12-4 | ASSQDRVQPQH
TRBJ2-6 | TRBV5-1 | ASSLYGASGANVLT
TRBJ2-1 | TRBV4-2 | ASSQVGNSYNEQF
TRBJ2-3 | TRBV25-1 | ASSELPGTSGNLDTQY
TRBJ1-6 | TRBV19 | ASSLQGRDNSPLH
TRBJ1-6 | TRBV7-4 | ASSLLGQGNSNSPLH
TRBJ2-3 | TRBV6-1 | ASSEHLSLGTDTQY
TRBJ1-5 | TRBV5-6 | ASSRYNQPQH
TRBJ1-5 | TRBV3-1/TRBV3-2 | ASSETHGRQPQH
TRBJ1-2 | TRBV9 | ASSVGQGYGYT
TRBJ2-7 | TRBV27 | ASSPRLDIISYEQY
TRBJ2-7 | TRBV5-4 | ASSSSSYEQY
TRBJ2-2 | TRBV4-2 | ASSPEGSANTGELF
TRBJ2-1 | TRBV7-3 | ASSLTGGGRINEQF